Listed below are T cell receptor beta chains from one sample, sequenced in a study of spatial heterogeneity in lung cancer. TCRdb re-called the 5' RACE reads with MiXCR, one entry per CDR3 protein. Among some 12,000 distinct CDR3 sequences, roughly an eighth were seen once, and the ten largest hold 2.4%. The sample in question was PBMCs, obtained at surgery. The receptors here all came from a female donor with early-stage non-small cell lung cancer. Both conserved end residues are part of each CDR3. The size field is filled for only some rows; it gives once, few, many or a size class.

v_gene,j_gene,abundance,CDR3aa
TRBV6-2/TRBV6-3,TRBJ1-2,many,CASSYPDRTDSTF
TRBV12-3/TRBV12-4,TRBJ2-7,medium-sized,CASSSSVTYEQYF
TRBV20-1,TRBJ2-3,medium-sized,CSARDEQLAGLTDTQYF
TRBV2,TRBJ1-1,medium-sized,CASSEGGRGRGTEAFF
TRBV28,TRBJ2-7,medium-sized,CASSLSPYEQYF
TRBV7-8,TRBJ2-2,medium-sized,CASRFDRENTGELFF
TRBV18,TRBJ2-3,many,CASSPPGQGGTDTQYF
TRBV5-1,TRBJ2-7,medium-sized,CASSLGDNYEQYF
TRBV5-6,TRBJ2-7,few,CASSPPQGLYEQYF
TRBV7-9,TRBJ1-1,medium-sized,CASSLDRTALAFF
TRBV20-1,TRBJ1-1,medium-sized,CSARGDPDTEAFF
TRBV30,TRBJ1-5,many,CAWSPMGGGNQPQHF
TRBV7-2,TRBJ2-3,few,CASSLALSGTEAQYF
TRBV7-2,TRBJ2-5,medium-sized,CASSLVQGVTETQYF
TRBV2,TRBJ2-3,medium-sized,CASSEALDSTDTQYF
TRBV3-1,TRBJ2-7,many,CASSQDTVRSYEQYF
TRBV2,TRBJ1-5,many,CASSEGGAYNQPQHF
TRBV7-6,TRBJ2-2,.,CASSLQREGMAGELFF
TRBV10-3,TRBJ1-5,medium-sized,CAISARNMDQPQHF
TRBV6-1,TRBJ1-5,many,CASSPTGGRLQPQHF
TRBV10-3,TRBJ1-1,many,CAIRTGEGPAEAFF
TRBV6-6,TRBJ2-3,many,CASSPNGLAQYF
TRBV5-5,TRBJ2-3,medium-sized,CASSIGQGGTDTQYF
TRBV7-2,TRBJ1-2,medium-sized,CASSLWDSRYGYTF
TRBV27,TRBJ2-7,many,CASSAMDGNSYEQYF
TRBV7-9,TRBJ1-1,medium-sized,CASIRGAKAFF
TRBV3-1,TRBJ2-5,medium-sized,CASSTGPQETQYF
TRBV7-2,TRBJ1-1,.,CASSRDRTIQPFF
TRBV28,TRBJ2-5,many,CASSPHGRARETQYF
TRBV29-1,TRBJ1-1,many,CSAWTGQSTEAFF
TRBV10-2,TRBJ2-7,medium-sized,CASSVQVSYEQYF
TRBV29-1,TRBJ1-1,medium-sized,CSASDRLNTEAFF